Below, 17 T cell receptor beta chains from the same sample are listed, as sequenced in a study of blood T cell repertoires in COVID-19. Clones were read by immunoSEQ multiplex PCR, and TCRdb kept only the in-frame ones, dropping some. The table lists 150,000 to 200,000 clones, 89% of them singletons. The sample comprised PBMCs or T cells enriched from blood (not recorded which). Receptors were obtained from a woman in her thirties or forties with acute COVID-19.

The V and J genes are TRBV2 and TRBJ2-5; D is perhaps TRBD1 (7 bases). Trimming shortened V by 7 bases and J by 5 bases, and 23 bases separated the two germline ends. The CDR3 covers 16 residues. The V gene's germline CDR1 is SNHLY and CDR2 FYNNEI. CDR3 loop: CASNAGGGGAWETQYF. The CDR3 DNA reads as TGTGCCAGCAACGCCGGAGGAGGGGGCGCTTGGGAGACCCAGTACTTC. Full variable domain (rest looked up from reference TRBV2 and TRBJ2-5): EPEVTQTPSHQVTQMGQEVILRCVPISNHLYFYWYRQILGQKVEFLVSFYNNEISEKSEIFDDQFSVERPDGSNFTLKIRSTKLEDSAMYFCASNAGGGGAWETQYFGPGTRLLVL.

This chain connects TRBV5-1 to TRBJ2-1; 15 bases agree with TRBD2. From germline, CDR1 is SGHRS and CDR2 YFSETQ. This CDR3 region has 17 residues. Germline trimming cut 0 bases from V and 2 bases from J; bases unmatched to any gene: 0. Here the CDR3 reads CASSLGTSGGAYNEQFF. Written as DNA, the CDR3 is TGCGCCAGCAGCTTGGGGACTAGCGGGGGGGCCTACAATGAGCAGTTCTTC.

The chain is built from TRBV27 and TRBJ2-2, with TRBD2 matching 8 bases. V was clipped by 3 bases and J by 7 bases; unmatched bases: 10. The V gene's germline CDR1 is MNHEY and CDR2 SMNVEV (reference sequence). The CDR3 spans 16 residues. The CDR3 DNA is TGTGCCAGCAGTTTCGGAGCGGGGGACCTTATCGGGGAGCTGTTTTTT. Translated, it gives CASSFGAGDLIGELFF.

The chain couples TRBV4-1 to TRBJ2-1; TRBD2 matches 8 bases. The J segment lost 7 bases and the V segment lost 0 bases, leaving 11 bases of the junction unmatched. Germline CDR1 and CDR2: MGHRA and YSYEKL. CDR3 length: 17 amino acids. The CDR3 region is CASSQDLIGRVLNEQFF. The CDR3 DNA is TGCGCCAGCAGCCAAGATCTTATCGGGAGGGTCTTGAATGAGCAGTTCTTC.

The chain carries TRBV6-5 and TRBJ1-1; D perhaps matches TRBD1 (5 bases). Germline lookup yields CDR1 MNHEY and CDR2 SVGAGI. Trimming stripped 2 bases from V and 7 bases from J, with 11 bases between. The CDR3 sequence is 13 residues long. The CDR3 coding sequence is TGTGCCAGCAGTTACGGTCGGGGGTTTGAAGCTTTCTTT. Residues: CASSYGRGFEAFF.

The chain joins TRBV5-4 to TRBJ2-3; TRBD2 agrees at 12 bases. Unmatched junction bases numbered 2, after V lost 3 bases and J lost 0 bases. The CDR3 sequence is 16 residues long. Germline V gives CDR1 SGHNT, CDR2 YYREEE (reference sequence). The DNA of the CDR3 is TGTGCCAGCAGCTATCTAGCGGGGGGGAGCACAGATACGCAGTATTTT. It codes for CASSYLAGGSTDTQYF.

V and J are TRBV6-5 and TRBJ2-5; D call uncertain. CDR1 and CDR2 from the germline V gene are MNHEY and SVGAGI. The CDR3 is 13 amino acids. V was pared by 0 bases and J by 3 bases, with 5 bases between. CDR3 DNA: TGTGCCAGCAGTTACTCCTTTAAAGAGACCCAGTACTTC. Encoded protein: CASSYSFKETQYF.

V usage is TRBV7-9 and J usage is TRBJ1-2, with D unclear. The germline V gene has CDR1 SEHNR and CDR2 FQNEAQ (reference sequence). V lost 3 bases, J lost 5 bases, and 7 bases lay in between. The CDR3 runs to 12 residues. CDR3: CASSFSYYGYTF. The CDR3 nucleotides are TGTGCCAGCAGCTTTTCCTATTATGGCTACACCTTC.

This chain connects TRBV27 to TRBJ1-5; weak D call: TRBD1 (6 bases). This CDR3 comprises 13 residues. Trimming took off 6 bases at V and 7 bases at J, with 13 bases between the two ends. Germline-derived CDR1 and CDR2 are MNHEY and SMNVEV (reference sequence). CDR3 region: CASRGTRAQPQHF. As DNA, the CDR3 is TGTGCCAGCAGGGGGACAAGGGCCCAGCCCCAGCATTTT.

In nucleotides, the CDR3 is TGTGCCAGCAGTTATCGCCGAGGGACAGGGGAAAGAGGAGGCTACACCTTC. This gives the protein CASSYRRGTGERGGYTF. V is TRBV6-2 or TRBV6-3 and J is TRBJ1-2, with 10 positions matching TRBD1. The CDR3 extends over 17 amino acids. Germline-derived CDR1 and CDR2 are MNHEY and SVGEGT. With 3 bases clipped from V and 8 bases from J, the junction kept 15 bases outside the gene matches.

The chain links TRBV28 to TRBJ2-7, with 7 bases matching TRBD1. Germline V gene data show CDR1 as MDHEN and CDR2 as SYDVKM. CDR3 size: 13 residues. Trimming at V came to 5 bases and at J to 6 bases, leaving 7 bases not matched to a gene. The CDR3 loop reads CASSPDRVGEQYF. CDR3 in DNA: TGTGCCAGCAGTCCCGACAGGGTAGGCGAGCAGTACTTC.

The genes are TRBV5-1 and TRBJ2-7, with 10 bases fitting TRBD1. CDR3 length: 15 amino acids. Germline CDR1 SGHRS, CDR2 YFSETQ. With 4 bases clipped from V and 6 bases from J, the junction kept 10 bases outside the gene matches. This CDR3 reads CASSRAGTGVVEQYF. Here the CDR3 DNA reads TGCGCCAGCAGCCGGGCCGGGACAGGGGTGGTCGAGCAGTACTTC.

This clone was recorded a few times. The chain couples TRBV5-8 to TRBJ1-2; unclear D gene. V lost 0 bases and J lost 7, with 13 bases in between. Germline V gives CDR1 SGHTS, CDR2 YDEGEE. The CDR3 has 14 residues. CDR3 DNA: TGTGCCAGCAGCTTGGGAGGGTCAAGCCTTGGCTACACCTTC. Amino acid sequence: CASSLGGSSLGYTF. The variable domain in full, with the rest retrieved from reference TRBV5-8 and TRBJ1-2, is EAGVTQSPTHLIKTRGQQATLRCSPISGHTSVYWYQQALGLGLQFLLWYDEGEERNRGNFPPRFSGRQFPNYSSELNVNALELEDSALYLCASSLGGSSLGYTFGSGTRLTVV.

The CDR3 here is CASSDGGEPYEQYF. CDR3 nucleotide sequence: TGTGCCAGCAGTGATGGGGGGGAACCCTACGAGCAGTACTTC. J is TRBJ2-7 and V is TRBV2; 7 nucleotides align to TRBD2. The CDR3 covers 14 residues. Per the germline V gene, CDR1 is SNHLY and CDR2 is FYNNEI. The junction had 4 bases not matched to a gene; V was cut back by 3 bases and J by 2 bases.

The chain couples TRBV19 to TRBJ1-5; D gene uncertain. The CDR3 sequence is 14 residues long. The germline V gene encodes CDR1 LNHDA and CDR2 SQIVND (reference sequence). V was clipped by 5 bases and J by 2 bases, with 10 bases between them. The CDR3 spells CASSGGLGNQPQHF. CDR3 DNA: TGTGCCAGTAGTGGCGGGCTTGGCAATCAGCCCCAGCATTTT.

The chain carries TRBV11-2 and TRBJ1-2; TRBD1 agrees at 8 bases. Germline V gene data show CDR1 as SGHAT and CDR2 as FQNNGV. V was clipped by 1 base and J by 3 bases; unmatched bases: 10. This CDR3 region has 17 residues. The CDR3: CASSLAPGGGKDYGYTF. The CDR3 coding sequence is TGTGCCAGCAGCTTAGCCCCAGGGGGCGGTAAGGACTATGGCTACACCTTC.

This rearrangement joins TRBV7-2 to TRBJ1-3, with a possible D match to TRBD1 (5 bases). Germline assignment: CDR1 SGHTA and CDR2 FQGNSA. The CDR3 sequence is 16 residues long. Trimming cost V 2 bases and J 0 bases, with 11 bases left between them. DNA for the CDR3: TGTGCCAGCAGCTTACGCCACGGGGGCTCTGGAAACACCATATATTTT. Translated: CASSLRHGGSGNTIYF.